The 7 T cell receptor beta chains listed next were all sequenced from one sample in a study of CD8 T cells in ankylosing spondylitis. TCRdb ran MiXCR on the 5' RACE reads and lists one entry per CDR3 protein. The table records approximately 290,000 distinct CDR3 sequences, 20% of them present only once. Sequences were obtained from blood, either unsorted or a sorted T cell fraction (not recorded which). The origin of the receptors is a female donor with ankylosing spondylitis or in good health (not recorded which).

This clonotype was seen only a few times. The chain joins TRBV4-2 to TRBJ2-2; TRBD2 matches 7 bases. V shed 8 bases, J shed 5 bases, and the junction held 5 bases outside the gene matches. The germline V gene has CDR1 LGHNA and CDR2 YNFKEQ. This CDR3 is 13 amino acids long. In nucleotides, the CDR3 is TGTGCCAGCGCGCAGGGAGGGACCGGGGAGCTGTTTTTT. Amino acid sequence: CASAQGGTGELFF.

This chain connects TRBV6-2 or TRBV6-3 to TRBJ2-1; D is unresolved. Trimming removed 6 bases at V and 3 bases at J, with 9 bases between. There are 13 residues in the CDR3. CDR1 is MNHEY, CDR2 SVGEGT, per germline. The DNA of the CDR3 is TGTGCCAGCAGGACCGACCTCTACAATGAGCAGTTCTTC. It translates to CASRTDLYNEQFF.

This clonotype was detected a few times. The rearrangement joins TRBV29-1 to TRBJ1-1, with a weak D call TRBD1 (6 bases). The CDR3 is 12 amino acids. Trimming pared 5 bases from V and 8 bases from J, leaving 15 bases between. Per the germline V gene, CDR1 is SQVTM and CDR2 is ANQGSEA. For the CDR3, the DNA is TGCAGCGTTCAGGGACAAGCCACCGAAGCTTTCTTT. Protein product: CSVQGQATEAFF.

J is TRBJ1-1 and V is TRBV15; D unclear. Between the trimmed V and J ends, which lost 0 bases and 3 bases, there was a span of 8 bases. The CDR3 spans 14 residues. Germline V CDR1 and CDR2: LNHNV, YYDKDF (reference sequence). Here the CDR3 DNA reads TGTGCCACCAGCAGAGATCGGCCCGACACTGAAGCTTTCTTT. This gives the protein CATSRDRPDTEAFF.

There are a few counts of this clonotype. This chain connects TRBV25-1 to TRBJ1-1; D is possibly TRBD1 (5 bases). CDR3 length: 16 residues. V was clipped by 1 base and J by 3 bases, with 15 bases between them. The germline V gene has CDR1 MGHDK and CDR2 SYGVNS. CDR3 DNA: TGTGCCAGCAGTGAATCGGAAATGGGGCTCGACACTGAAGCTTTCTTT. This codes for CASSESEMGLDTEAFF.

This clonotype has more than one count but fewer than ten. This chain joins TRBV20-1 and TRBJ2-1, with TRBD2 identical over 10 bases. V was clipped by 6 bases and J by 6 bases; unmatched bases: 5. CDR1 and CDR2 from the germline V gene are DFQATT and SNEGSKA (reference sequence). The CDR3 has 13 amino acids. Written as DNA, the CDR3 is TGCAGTGCGATGGGACTAGCGAGCAATGAGCAGTTCTTC. This gives the protein CSAMGLASNEQFF.

This clonotype was observed a single time. A much larger clone is a single base away; this may be a read error. The chain has TRBV14 and TRBJ2-7; 7 bases agree with TRBD1. Germline V gives CDR1 SGHDN, CDR2 FVKESK. J gave up 2 bases and V 4 bases, and 2 bases lay outside the gene matches. The CDR3 runs 13 residues. For the CDR3, the DNA is TGTGCCAGCAGCCGGGACAGCCCCTACGAGCAGTACTTC. It translates to CASSRDSPYEQYF.